This T cell receptor (beta chain) was identified during a study of relationships among human T cell subsets. Study-wide results and caveats: Clones with over 100 reads held over 60% of CD8+ cytotoxic sequences. Th1, Th2 and regulatory T cells shared many CDR3 sequences.

Trimming pared 8 bases from V and 6 bases from J, leaving 17 bases between. CDR3 length: 13 residues. Per germline, CDR1 SGHAT and CDR2 FQNNGV. This clonotype has a handful of counts. What it binds is unknown. Semiquantitative ARM-PCR amplified T cell receptor alpha and beta CDR3 regions from mRNA. ARM-PCR used tagged nested gene-specific primers, then communal superprimers for exponential amplification. Nested primers were removed by exonuclease before the second PCR round. Using its own MiXCR run on the multiplex PCR reads, TCRdb lists one record per CDR3 protein. The repertoire holds approximately 15,000 distinct CDR3 sequences, with around 62% as singletons.

The V and J genes are TRBV11-2 and TRBJ2-7; a possible D gene is TRBD2 (5 bases). This TCR came from a man between 40 and 49 years old in good health. The sample consisted of total T cells sorted from blood. The CDR3 reads CASGGPGIFEQYF. As DNA, the CDR3 is TGTGCCAGCGGAGGACCCGGGATTTTCGAGCAGTACTTC.